This entry lists 22 T cell receptor beta chains sequenced from one sample in a study of blood T cell repertoires in COVID-19. Sequencing was performed with immunoSEQ multiplex PCR; in TCRdb, only in-frame clones are kept and a portion is missing. The data show around 270,000 clones, around nine tenths seen once. The sequenced material came from PBMCs or T cells enriched from blood (not recorded which). Receptor source: a woman aged 40 to 55 who had been exposed to COVID-19.

The chain combines TRBV19 with TRBJ1-4; maybe TRBD1 (6 bases). The CDR3 is made up of 16 amino acids. Per germline, CDR1 LNHDA and CDR2 SQIVND (reference sequence). V lost 1 base and J 0 bases, leaving 9 bases between the germline ends. The CDR3 DNA is TGTGCCAGTAGTATAGGGGAGGGGGCAACTAATGAAAAACTGTTTTTT. Translation gives CASSIGEGATNEKLFF.

This CDR3 is CASSLGRGVAQYF. In DNA, the CDR3 is TGTGCCAGCAGCTTGGGGCGGGGAGTGGCCCAGTACTTC. The chain recombines TRBV5-6 with TRBJ2-5; perhaps TRBD2 as D (6 bases). CDR1 is SGHDT and CDR2 is YYEEEE in the germline V gene. CDR3 length: 13 residues. V gave up 0 bases and J gave up 9 bases, with 12 bases separating them.

The chain couples TRBV6-2 or TRBV6-3 to TRBJ2-2; the match to TRBD2 covers 14 bases. This CDR3 is 19 amino acids long. With 5 bases clipped from V and 1 base from J, the junction kept 9 bases outside the gene matches. CDR1 and CDR2 from the germline V gene are MNHEY and SVGEGT. This chain's CDR3 is CASSPRLAGGPGNTGELFF. The CDR3 nucleotides read TGTGCCAGCAGTCCCCGACTAGCGGGAGGGCCGGGGAACACCGGGGAGCTGTTTTTT.

The chain has TRBV18 and TRBJ1-6, with 11 bases aligning to TRBD1. V gave up 0 bases and J gave up 3 bases; unmatched junction bases: 1. CDR1 and CDR2 from the germline V gene are KGHSH and LQKENI. CDR3 length: 17 residues. The CDR3 is CASSPPGTGGYNSPLHF. In DNA, the CDR3 is TGTGCCAGCTCACCACCCGGGACAGGGGGCTATAATTCACCCCTCCACTTT.

This clone came up once. The chain has TRBV7-8 and TRBJ2-5; 7 bases map to TRBD2. The germline CDR1 and CDR2 sequences are SGHVS and FQNEAQ. V was pared by 2 bases and J by 5 bases, with 5 bases of the junction left unmatched. The CDR3 is 14 amino acids. CDR3 loop: CASSLPSGEETQYF. CDR3 in DNA: TGTGCCAGCAGCTTACCTAGCGGCGAGGAGACCCAGTACTTC.

The V gene is TRBV18, the J gene TRBJ1-5; weak D call: TRBD1 (6 bases). The germline gives CDR1 KGHSH, CDR2 LQKENI. CDR3 length equals 18 residues. V lost 5 bases and J 2 bases, leaving 22 bases between the germline ends. CDR3 nucleotide sequence: TGTGCCAGCTCATGTCTCAGGGGCTACTCGAGTTGCAATCAGCCCCAGCATTTT. This codes for CASSCLRGYSSCNQPQHF. The full variable domain, completed using reference TRBV18 and TRBJ1-5, is NAGVMQNPRHLVRRRGQEARLRCSPMKGHSHVYWYRQLPEEGLKFMVYLQKENIIDESGMPKERFSAEFPKEGPSILRIQQVVRGDSAAYFCASSCLRGYSSCNQPQHFGDGTRLSIL.

In DNA, the CDR3 is TGTGCCAGCAGCGTCTCAGGGGGAGAGACCCAGTACTTC. Protein sequence: CASSVSGGETQYF. This chain joins TRBV9 and TRBJ2-5, with 7 bases identical to TRBD1. Germline CDR1 and CDR2: SGDLS and YYNGEE. There are 13 residues in the CDR3. V lost 2 bases and J lost 4; bases outside the gene matches: 2.

Concerning this clone itself: The sample carries other DNA sequences with the same CDR3. This sequence joins TRBV12-3 or TRBV12-4 and TRBJ2-5, with 10 positions matching TRBD1. This CDR3 spans 12 amino acids. The junction had 1 base not matched to a gene; V was cut back by 5 bases and J by 7 bases. CDR3 nucleotide sequence: TGTGCCAGCAGTGGACAGGGGGGGACCCAGTACTTC. Residues: CASSGQGGTQYF.

Here the CDR3 DNA reads TGTGCCAGTAGTTCGCATCCGGACAGGAACACTGAAGCTTTCTTT. It codes for CASSSHPDRNTEAFF. The chain recombines TRBV19 with TRBJ1-1; tentatively, D is TRBD1 (6 bases). Germline CDR1 is LNHDA and CDR2 is SQIVND (reference sequence). V was shortened by 5 bases and J by 1 base, with 14 bases between the two germline ends. The CDR3 is 15 amino acids.

The rearrangement uses TRBV19 and TRBJ1-1; no definite D call. CDR1 and CDR2 (germline): LNHDA, SQIVND (reference sequence). The V gene lost 6 bases and the J gene lost 0 bases, with 11 bases spanning the gap. CDR3 length: 14 amino acids. In nucleotides, the CDR3 is TGTGCCAGTAGGGTTAGTACGGTGAACACTGAAGCTTTCTTT. Translating gives CASRVSTVNTEAFF.

J is TRBJ2-1 and V is TRBV24-1; TRBD2 agrees at 9 bases. The CDR3 consists of 16 residues. Germline assignment: CDR1 KGHDR and CDR2 SFDVKD. With 1 base clipped from V and 8 bases from J, the junction kept 8 bases outside the gene matches. The CDR3 DNA reads as TGTGCCACCAGTGATTTTACGCTAGCGGGGCGCGATGAGCAGTTCTTC. Translating gives CATSDFTLAGRDEQFF.

V gene TRBV19 combines with J gene TRBJ2-6; 7 bases are a match to TRBD1. The CDR3 loop spans 19 amino acids. Trimming at V came to 7 bases and at J to 0 bases, leaving 15 bases not matched to a gene. Germline V CDR1 and CDR2: LNHDA, SQIVND (reference sequence). CDR3 DNA: TGTGCCAGTACCGAGCCCCCGACAGGGATAAACTCTGGGGCCAACGTCCTGACTTTC. Encoded protein: CASTEPPTGINSGANVLTF.

The V call is TRBV30, the J call TRBJ1-3; 8 bases are shared with TRBD1. The length of the CDR3 is 14 residues. The V gene end was trimmed by 0 bases and the J gene end by 8 bases; junction bases not matched to a gene: 6. The V gene's germline CDR1 is GTSNPN and CDR2 SVGIG (reference sequence). The CDR3 sequence: CAWSVSTGGHTIYF. The CDR3 bases are TGTGCCTGGAGTGTGAGCACAGGGGGGCACACCATATATTTT. Full variable domain (missing parts from reference TRBV30 and TRBJ1-3): SQTIHQWPATLVQPVGSPLSLECTVEGTSNPNLYWYRQAAGRGLQLLFYSVGIGQISSEVPQNLSASRPQDRQFILSSKKLLLSDSGFYLCAWSVSTGGHTIYFGEGSWLTVV.

V is TRBV28 and J is TRBJ1-4, with D possibly being TRBD1 (6 bases). V was cut by 5 bases and J by 8 bases, with 18 bases left in between. The germline CDR1 and CDR2 sequences are MDHEN and SYDVKM. This CDR3 has 15 residues. DNA of the CDR3: TGTGCCAGCAGTCCAGGGGCCCCGAGGGAGGAAAAACTGTTTTTT. It specifies CASSPGAPREEKLFF.

This chain connects TRBV6-2 or TRBV6-3 to TRBJ1-5; TRBD1 matches 12 bases. The CDR3 is 17 amino acids. The V gene end was trimmed by 2 bases and the J gene end by 5 bases; junction bases not matched to a gene: 7. Germline V gene data show CDR1 as MNHEY and CDR2 as SVGEGT. The CDR3 region is CASSYSRDRGLYQPQHF. CDR3 coding DNA: TGTGCCAGCAGTTACAGCCGGGACAGGGGGCTCTATCAGCCCCAGCATTTT.

Only one count was recorded for this clone. The genes are TRBV11-3 and TRBJ1-4; D might be TRBD1 (6 bases). Germline CDR1 is SGHNT and CDR2 is YENEEA. Between the trimmed V and J ends, which lost 0 bases and 7 bases, there was a span of 12 bases. There are 15 residues in the CDR3. CDR3 in amino acids: CASSLDPGHSEKLFF. Written as DNA, the CDR3 is TGTGCCAGCAGCTTAGACCCGGGACACTCTGAAAAACTGTTTTTT.

V and J are TRBV9 and TRBJ1-5, with D unresolved. V was cut by 4 bases and J by 6 bases, with 14 bases left in between. Germline V CDR1 and CDR2: SGDLS, YYNGEE. The CDR3 contains 14 residues. The CDR3 loop reads CASSPGPGGQPQHF. CDR3 bases: TGTGCCAGCAGCCCGGGCCCGGGAGGTCAGCCCCAGCATTTT.

The CDR3 is CATSDRDSYNEQFF. The CDR3 bases are TGTGCCACCAGTGACCGGGACAGCTACAATGAGCAGTTCTTC. This rearrangement joins TRBV24-1 to TRBJ2-1; 7 bases map to TRBD1. Germline assignment: CDR1 KGHDR and CDR2 SFDVKD. This CDR3 is built from 14 residues. V lost 4 bases to trimming and J lost 3 bases; unmatched junction nucleotides: 2.

The chain joins TRBV28 to TRBJ2-5; the match to TRBD1 covers 10 bases. Losses at the gene ends were 6 bases for V and 5 bases for J; bases not matched to a gene: 9. The length of the CDR3 is 15 residues. Germline V CDR1 and CDR2: MDHEN, SYDVKM. This CDR3 is CASSLTGGLLETQYF. CDR3 DNA sequence: TGTGCCAGCAGCCTGACAGGGGGCTTGTTGGAGACCCAGTACTTC.

V usage is TRBV27 and J usage is TRBJ2-1; D might be TRBD2 (6 bases). The CDR3 sequence is 15 residues long. Germline CDR1 reads MNHEY; CDR2 reads SMNVEV (reference sequence). The germline V and J ends were trimmed by 6 bases and 7 bases, with 19 bases remaining between them. The CDR3 here is CASRIMVGGVNEQFF. The CDR3 coding sequence is TGTGCCAGCAGAATTATGGTGGGCGGGGTGAATGAGCAGTTCTTC.

The J gene is TRBJ1-5, the V gene TRBV2; the match to TRBD1 covers 8 bases. This CDR3 has 13 residues. The V and J ends lost 6 bases and 10 bases, in that order; junction bases with no gene match: 8. Germline CDR1 SNHLY, CDR2 FYNNEI. As DNA, the CDR3 is TGTGCCAGCAGCGACAGGACAGGGCCTCCCCAGCATTTT. This codes for CASSDRTGPPQHF.

This clone was observed once. The chain combines TRBV25-1 with TRBJ1-6; TRBD1 might be the D (5 bases). From germline, CDR1 is MGHDK and CDR2 SYGVNS. The germline V and J ends were trimmed by 5 bases and 11 bases, with 13 bases remaining between them. This CDR3 comprises 13 residues. The CDR3 DNA sequence: TGTGCCAGCAGTTTCACTGGGGGGGCACCCCTCCACTTT. Protein sequence: CASSFTGGAPLHF.